This TCR beta chain was identified in a study of blood T cell repertoires in COVID-19. Study at large: The study drew acute and convalescent COVID-19 samples from the United States, Italy and Spain. T cells, B-cell-depleted T cells, or PBMCs provided the cDNA or gDNA that served as material.

Under the authors' procedure: The assay estimated nucleated cells by amplifying reference gene primers. Sequencing was performed with immunoSEQ multiplex PCR; in TCRdb, only in-frame clones are kept and a portion is missing. V and J calls and clone size are given by that table; D and trimming were obtained from the DNA. The data show 50,000 to 55,000 clones, with more than 75% seen just once and more than 3.5% held by the top ten. Germline CDR1 and CDR2: SGHDN and FVKESK. Trimming stripped 7 bases from V and 7 bases from J, with 16 bases between. This CDR3 spans 13 amino acids. This sequence joins TRBV14 and TRBJ2-5; maybe TRBD2 (5 bases). This TCR derives from a man aged 45-65 years with acute or convalescent COVID-19. The sequenced sample was peripheral blood. The CDR3 reads CASNPLGVGTQYF. In DNA form, the CDR3 reads TGTGCCAGCAACCCACTAGGAGTGGGGACCCAGTACTTC.